The 3 T cell receptor beta chains listed next were all sequenced from one sample in a study of STAT5B mutations in CD4+ large granular lymphocyte leukemia. Clones were read by immunoSEQ multiplex PCR, and TCRdb kept only the in-frame ones, dropping some. The repertoire includes about 23,000 clones, about four fifths of them detected once, and 8.6% sits in the top ten. The sequencing sample was made of CD4+ T cells from blood buffy coats. The receptor source for this set is a human donor in good health.

The chain uses TRBV6-5 and TRBJ2-7; D is perhaps TRBD1 (6 bases). The germline V gene has CDR1 MNHEY and CDR2 SVGAGI. The CDR3 length is 14 residues. The germline V and J ends were trimmed by 2 bases and 1 base, with 9 bases remaining between them. This CDR3 reads CASSYRDISYEQYF. The CDR3 DNA follows: TGTGCCAGCAGTTACCGGGACATATCCTACGAGCAGTACTTC.

V usage is TRBV28 and J usage is TRBJ2-7, with a weak D call TRBD1 (5 bases). The CDR3 sequence is 15 residues long. Germline lookup yields CDR1 MDHEN and CDR2 SYDVKM. Trimming removed 3 bases from V and 5 bases from J, with 17 bases in between. The CDR3 DNA is TGTGCCAGCAGTTTTGGGCAGGGCCCAGTCCACGAGCAGTACTTC. Its protein product is CASSFGQGPVHEQYF.

This clone was detected only a few times. The chain recombines TRBV7-8 with TRBJ1-2; TRBD1 might be the D (5 bases). The CDR3 has 13 residues. Germline V gene data show CDR1 as SGHVS and CDR2 as FQNEAQ. The V gene lost 5 bases and the J gene lost 1 base, with 8 bases spanning the gap. CDR3 region: CASSRDHNYGYTF. CDR3 in DNA: TGTGCCAGCAGCCGGGACCATAACTATGGCTACACCTTC.